This TCR beta chain was obtained from a study of blood T cell repertoires in COVID-19. TCRdb's table, derived via immunoSEQ multiplex PCR, lists solely in-frame clones and lacks some. The sample holds about 300,000 clones, under 90% seen once. Participants, 18 to 89 years old, spanned around 25 US areas. Cohort allocation depended upon clinical history that participants reported. The CDR3 length is 17 residues. Per germline, CDR1 LNHDA and CDR2 SQIVND (reference sequence). V was pared by 4 bases and J by 0 bases, with 16 bases between. This clonotype was sampled from a woman aged 45-60 years who had been exposed to COVID-19. This sequence joins TRBV19 and TRBJ1-3; a possible D gene is TRBD1 (5 bases). The specimen was PBMCs or T cells enriched from blood (not recorded which). The DNA for the CDR3 is TGTGCCAGTAGTAGAGTGCGCGGACAAAGCTCTGGAAACACCATATATTTT. Amino acid sequence: CASSRVRGQSSGNTIYF.